Each of the 25 T cell receptor beta chains below was sequenced from the same sample in a study of shared clonotypes between healthy human individuals. Assay: immunoSEQ multiplex PCR; the TCRdb copy retains only in-frame clones and omits some. The sample holds about 610,000 clones; 90% to 97% are singletons and the top ten take approximately 0.12%. The naive CD8 fraction comprised CD45RO-negative cells positively selected for CCR7 and excluded terminally differentiated effector memory CD45RA+ cells. Sequenced sample: naive CD8+ T cells sorted from blood. These receptor sequences come from a woman aged 25 to 45 in good health.

The chain couples TRBV5-4 to TRBJ2-5, with TRBD1 identical over 8 bases. From germline, CDR1 is SGHNT and CDR2 YYREEE (reference sequence). J lost 4 bases, V lost 2 bases, and 13 bases had no gene match. The CDR3 extends over 17 amino acids. CDR3 in DNA: TGTGCCAGCAGCTTCACCGGACAGGGAACCGATGCAGAGACCCAGTACTTC. Translation gives CASSFTGQGTDAETQYF.

The chain links TRBV5-6 to TRBJ1-1; tentatively, D is TRBD1 (6 bases). This CDR3 has 15 residues. V gave up 6 bases and J gave up 1 base, with 16 bases separating them. The germline V gene has CDR1 SGHDT and CDR2 YYEEEE. The CDR3 protein is CASTWGQGANTEAFF. The DNA of the CDR3 is TGTGCCAGCACATGGGGGCAGGGTGCGAACACTGAAGCTTTCTTT.

This rearrangement joins TRBV9 to TRBJ2-1; D remains ambiguous. The V end lost 4 bases, the J end lost 5 bases, and 4 bases lay between the germline ends. The germline V gene encodes CDR1 SGDLS and CDR2 YYNGEE. This CDR3 is built from 11 residues. CDR3 residues: CASSLHNEQFF. CDR3 bases: TGTGCCAGCAGCCTGCACAATGAGCAGTTCTTC.

The chain employs TRBV14 and TRBJ2-2; D remains unclear. Germline lookup yields CDR1 SGHDN and CDR2 FVKESK. CDR3 length equals 13 residues. Trimming took off 0 bases at V and 5 bases at J, with 4 bases between the two ends. The CDR3 sequence is CASSQEWTGELFF. CDR3 sequence (DNA): TGTGCCAGCAGCCAAGAATGGACCGGGGAGCTGTTTTTT.

The chain couples TRBV5-1 to TRBJ2-3, with 7 positions matching TRBD2. The CDR3 covers 16 residues. The junction had 4 bases not matched to a gene; V was cut back by 0 bases and J by 0 bases. Germline CDR1 reads SGHRS; CDR2 reads YFSETQ. CDR3 protein: CASSLGTRDSTDTQYF. The CDR3 DNA reads as TGCGCCAGCAGCTTGGGGACTAGGGATAGCACAGATACGCAGTATTTT.

This rearrangement joins TRBV27 to TRBJ2-7; 11 positions agree with TRBD1. V lost 7 bases to trimming and J lost 4 bases; unmatched junction nucleotides: 6. CDR3 size: 14 residues. From germline, CDR1 is MNHEY and CDR2 SMNVEV (reference sequence). CDR3 in amino acids: CASKRTGGGYEQYF. The DNA for the CDR3 is TGTGCCAGCAAAAGGACAGGGGGCGGGTACGAGCAGTACTTC.

This rearrangement joins TRBV4-2 to TRBJ2-3; 10 bases fit TRBD2. Germline CDR1 and CDR2: LGHNA and YNFKEQ. The CDR3 length is 17 residues. The ends lost 0 bases at V and 6 bases at J; junction bases unmatched: 9. DNA for the CDR3: TGTGCCAGCAGCCAAGAATCCGGGACTAGCGTTTCCGATACGCAGTATTTT. Translation: CASSQESGTSVSDTQYF.

The genes are TRBV7-9 and TRBJ1-2, with a possible D match to TRBD1 (5 bases). Germline values: CDR1 SEHNR, CDR2 FQNEAQ (reference sequence). The CDR3 has 14 amino acids. V shed 0 bases and J shed 2 bases, with 7 bases lying between them. The CDR3 coding sequence is TGTGCCAGCAGCTTAGCTTGGGGGAACTATGGCTACACCTTC. Encoded protein: CASSLAWGNYGYTF.

This sequence joins TRBV5-1 and TRBJ2-7, with D unclear. CDR3 size: 15 residues. Trimming pared 0 bases from V and 5 bases from J, leaving 15 bases between. CDR1 SGHRS and CDR2 YFSETQ come from the germline V gene. CDR3 sequence reads: CASSLVRESPHEQYF. DNA of the CDR3: TGCGCCAGCAGCTTGGTTCGCGAGTCTCCCCACGAGCAGTACTTC.

The chain uses TRBV15 and TRBJ2-1, with 8 bases matching TRBD2. The CDR3 length is 13 residues. The junction had 2 bases not matched to a gene; V was cut back by 5 bases and J by 5 bases. Per the germline V gene, CDR1 is LNHNV and CDR2 is YYDKDF (reference sequence). The CDR3 DNA is TGTGCCACCAGCCAAGCGGGAGACAATGAGCAGTTCTTC. Encoded protein: CATSQAGDNEQFF.

The chain combines TRBV19 with TRBJ2-7; 7 bases fit TRBD2. The V and J ends lost 9 bases and 0 bases, in that order; junction bases with no gene match: 8. The CDR3 has 14 residues. Germline V lookup: CDR1 LNHDA, CDR2 SQIVND (reference sequence). The CDR3 loop is CASRAGGSSYEQYF. The CDR3 DNA reads as TGTGCCAGCCGCGCGGGCGGGAGCTCCTACGAGCAGTACTTC.

This sequence joins TRBV4-1 and TRBJ2-1; TRBD1 is a possible D gene (6 bases). This CDR3 contains 17 residues. Germline-derived CDR1 and CDR2 are MGHRA and YSYEKL. Trimming left V 4 bases short and J 5 bases short, with 21 bases between. DNA for the CDR3: TGCGCCAGCAGCCCCAAGGCCCACAGGGAGAGGGACAATGAGCAGTTCTTC. Amino acid sequence: CASSPKAHRERDNEQFF.

This chain links TRBV11-2 with TRBJ1-1; possibly TRBD1 for D (6 bases). V dropped 5 bases and J dropped 0 bases, with 13 bases sitting between them. Germline V lookup: CDR1 SGHAT, CDR2 FQNNGV. The CDR3 length is 15 residues. The CDR3 DNA follows: TGTGCCAGCAGCACGGGGGCAGGATTGAACACTGAAGCTTTCTTT. This translates into CASSTGAGLNTEAFF.

The V gene is TRBV29-1, the J gene TRBJ1-1; 9 nucleotides align to TRBD1. Germline CDR1 SQVTM, CDR2 ANQGSEA. After removal of 3 bases from V and 9 bases from J, the junction contained 2 bases not matched to a gene. CDR3 length equals 11 residues. The CDR3 bases are TGCAGCGTTGATGGACAGGGGAAAGCTTTCTTT. Protein sequence: CSVDGQGKAFF.

The chain recombines TRBV5-4 with TRBJ2-3; 7 bases are a match to TRBD1. There are 13 residues in the CDR3. Germline trimming cut 5 bases from V and 4 bases from J; bases unmatched to any gene: 4. Germline V gene lookup returns CDR1 SGHNT and CDR2 YYREEE (reference sequence). The CDR3 is CASRGDSSDTQYF. The CDR3 DNA is TGTGCCAGCAGGGGGGACAGTTCAGATACGCAGTATTTT.

Regarding this clone: A much larger clonotype is one base distant, so this may be a read error. The chain employs TRBV7-2 and TRBJ2-2, with D hard to call. The V end was cut by 1 base, the J end by 5 bases, with 5 bases between. This CDR3 comprises 13 residues. CDR1 is SGHTA, CDR2 FQGNSA, per germline. The CDR3 spells CASSLGGTGELFF. CDR3 bases: TGTGCCAGCAGCTTAGGGGGTACCGGGGAGCTGTTTTTT. The whole variable domain, filled in from reference TRBV7-2 and TRBJ2-2, reads GAGVSQSPSNKVTEKGKDVELRCDPISGHTALYWYRQSLGQGLEFLIYFQGNSAPDKSGLPSDRFSAERTGGSVSTLTIQRTQQEDSAVYLCASSLGGTGELFFGEGSRLTVL.

The chain recombines TRBV6-1 with TRBJ2-3; 7 nucleotides align to TRBD2. CDR1 and CDR2 from the germline V gene are MNHNS and SASEGT. The junction had 7 bases not matched to a gene; V was cut back by 2 bases and J by 2 bases. The CDR3 runs 16 residues. The CDR3 DNA reads TGTGCCAGCAGTGAACGGGGGGTTGGTACCACAGATACGCAGTATTTT. Translated: CASSERGVGTTDTQYF.

The V and J genes are TRBV6-9 and TRBJ2-1; D uncertain. The CDR3 is made up of 14 amino acids. Germline-derived CDR1 and CDR2 are MNHGY and SVAAGI. V was shortened by 0 bases and J by 6 bases, with 9 bases between the two germline ends. The CDR3 nucleotides are TGTGCCAGCAGTTATTCACGGTCGTTCAATGAGCAGTTCTTC. Translation gives CASSYSRSFNEQFF.

The chain has TRBV19 and TRBJ1-3; tentative D call: TRBD1 (5 bases). Germline CDR1 LNHDA, CDR2 SQIVND (reference sequence). The CDR3 is 16 residues long. V gave up 4 bases and J gave up 2 bases, with 15 bases separating them. The CDR3 DNA sequence: TGTGCCAGTAGTACCCCTCCAGGGTCGGCTGGAAACACCATATATTTT. Encoded protein: CASSTPPGSAGNTIYF.

This clone was counted once. The chain carries TRBV27 and TRBJ1-1; no firm D call. Germline assignment: CDR1 MNHEY and CDR2 SMNVEV (reference sequence). This CDR3 region has 13 residues. V lost 3 bases and J 3 bases, leaving 8 bases between the germline ends. The CDR3 spells CASSFGSYTEAFF. Here the CDR3 DNA reads TGTGCCAGCAGTTTTGGCAGCTACACTGAAGCTTTCTTT.

The chain has TRBV21-1 and TRBJ1-4. TRBV21-1 is a pseudogene segment. The length of the CDR3 is 15 residues. CDR3 residues: CASSKVSPTNEKLFF. The DNA of the CDR3 is TGTGCCAGCAGCAAAGTGTCACCAACTAATGAAAAACTGTTTTTT.

The V call is TRBV5-6, the J call TRBJ2-3; D perhaps matches TRBD2 (6 bases). Germline loops: CDR1 SGHDT, CDR2 YYEEEE. The CDR3 is 14 amino acids. V lost 0 bases and J lost 2, with 7 bases in between. The CDR3 here is CASSLGRVTDTQYF. Here the CDR3 DNA reads TGTGCCAGCAGCTTGGGGAGGGTCACAGATACGCAGTATTTT. The full variable domain, its missing parts supplied by reference TRBV5-6 and TRBJ2-3, is DAGVTQSPTHLIKTRGQQVTLRCSPKSGHDTVSWYQQALGQGPQFIFQYYEEEERQRGNFPDRFSGHQFPNYSSELNVNALLLGDSALYLCASSLGRVTDTQYFGPGTRLTVL.

J is TRBJ2-7 and V is TRBV27; maybe TRBD2 (5 bases). The ends were cut back, 5 bases at V and 0 bases at J, with 11 bases in the middle. Germline CDR1 is MNHEY and CDR2 is SMNVEV (reference sequence). The CDR3 is 14 amino acids. CDR3 DNA: TGTGCCAGCAGTCCCTCGGGGTACTCCTACGAGCAGTACTTC. Translated, it gives CASSPSGYSYEQYF.

The CDR3 loop reads CASDTGEETQYF. DNA for the CDR3: TGTGCCAGCGACACAGGGGAAGAGACCCAGTACTTC. The V gene is TRBV7-9, the J gene TRBJ2-5; 7 nucleotides line up with TRBD1. Looked up from germline, CDR1 is SEHNR and CDR2 is FQNEAQ (reference sequence). The CDR3 runs to 12 residues. J was trimmed by 3 bases and V by 8 bases; bases with no gene match: 3. Drawing the rest from reference TRBV7-9 and TRBJ2-5, the complete variable domain is DTGVSQNPRHKITKRGQNVTFRCDPISEHNRLYWYRQTLGQGPEFLTYFQNEAQLEKSRLLSDRFSAERPKGSFSTLEIQRTEQGDSAMYLCASDTGEETQYFGPGTRLLVL.

About this clone itself: This same CDR3 is encoded by further DNA sequences in the sample. The chain carries TRBV5-6 and TRBJ2-7; D uncertain. V was trimmed by 2 bases and J by 0 bases, leaving 6 bases between them. CDR1 SGHDT and CDR2 YYEEEE come from the germline V gene. This CDR3 is built from 13 residues. The chain's CDR3 is CASSLGSSYEQYF. DNA of the CDR3: TGTGCCAGCAGCTTAGGCAGCTCCTACGAGCAGTACTTC.